A selection of T cell receptor beta chains follows, all from one sample in a study of T cell repertoires in aging, cancer and after chemotherapy. One entry per CDR3 protein results from TCRdb running MiXCR on the multiplex PCR reads. The repertoire holds approximately 8,300 distinct CDR3 sequences, approximately 33% seen once, with around 13% in the top ten. The specimen sequenced was blood. The receptor source for this set is a human donor in good health. The donor label of this sample is uncertain. Both conserved end residues are part of each CDR3. D genes are given only for firm matches. The size of a clone is reported for some rows only, either as once, few or many, or as a class for expanded clones.

>few|TRBD1|TRBV18|TRBJ2-7
CASSPARDSPLEQYF
TGTGCCAGCTCACCAGCCCGGGACAGCCCCTTGGAGCAGTACTTC
>NA|NA|TRBV7-2|TRBJ2-1
CASSFSRQSYNEQFF
TGTGCCAGCAGCTTCAGTAGACAAAGCTACAATGAGCAGTTCTTC
>once|TRBD2|TRBV5-5|TRBJ2-5
CASSLLGGGQETQYF
TGTGCCAGCAGCTTGCTGGGGGGGGGGCAAGAGACCCAGTACTTC
>NA|TRBD1|TRBV12-3/TRBV12-4|TRBJ1-5
CASSFWGGQGADQPQHF
TGTGCCAGCAGTTTTTGGGGGGGACAGGGGGCGGATCAGCCCCAGCATTTT
>medium-sized|NA|TRBV5-4|TRBJ2-1
CASSLANNEQFF
TGTGCCAGCAGCTTGGCGAACAATGAGCAGTTCTTC
>NA|NA|TRBV5-6|TRBJ1-6
CASSSGAFNNSPLHF
TGTGCCAGCAGCTCCGGGGCTTTCAATAATTCACCCCTCCACTTT
>NA|NA|TRBV6-2/TRBV6-3|TRBJ2-7
CASSYSARYEQYF
TGTGCCAGCAGTTACTCGGCGAGGTACGAGCAGTACTTC
>few|NA|TRBV6-1|TRBJ2-7
CASSEADWSEQYF
TGTGCCAGCAGTGAAGCGGACTGGTCCGAGCAGTACTTC
>NA|NA|TRBV27|TRBJ2-2
CASRMDGAPVEGTGELFF
TGTGCCAGCAGAATGGACGGGGCCCCCGTCGAAGGCACCGGGGAGCTGTTTTTT
>NA|NA|TRBV5-1|TRBJ2-5
CARMIDLVRETQYF
TGTGCCAGAATGATAGACTTAGTACGAGAGACCCAGTACTTC
>NA|TRBD1|TRBV5-5|TRBJ1-3
CASSLPWTGSSGNTIYF
TGTGCCAGCAGCTTGCCCTGGACAGGGAGCTCTGGAAACACCATATATTTT
>NA|TRBD2|TRBV5-4|TRBJ2-5
CASASGGVQETQYF
TGTGCCAGTGCTAGCGGGGGGGTACAAGAGACCCAGTACTTC
>NA|TRBD2|TRBV27|TRBJ2-1
CASSARGGRGYNEQFF
TGTGCCAGCAGTGCCCGGGGGGGACGGGGCTACAATGAGCAGTTCTTC
>NA|TRBD1|TRBV13|TRBJ1-1
CASSITGGVAFF
TGTGCCAGCAGCATCACAGGGGGGGTAGCTTTCTTT
>NA|NA|TRBV5-4|TRBJ2-5
CSSSLEVRGQETQYF
TGTTCCAGCAGCTTGGAAGTGCGGGGCCAAGAGACCCAGTACTTC
>few|TRBD1|TRBV6-5|TRBJ1-6
CASSEQGYNSPLHF
TGTGCCAGCAGTGAACAGGGGTATAATTCACCCCTCCACTTT
>NA|TRBD2|TRBV7-2|TRBJ2-1
CASSFGLAGSNVQFF
TGTGCCAGCAGCTTTGGACTAGCTGGGAGCAATGTGCAGTTCTTC
>NA|NA|TRBV5-5|TRBJ2-2
CASSLAADTGELFF
TGTGCCAGCAGCTTGGCCGCGGACACCGGGGAGCTGTTTTTT
>NA|NA|TRBV5-6|TRBJ1-6
CASSSALTGRALHF
TGTGCCAGCAGCTCAGCATTGACCGGGAGGGCCCTCCACTTT
>NA|NA|TRBV6-1|TRBJ1-2
CASSERPTAAHGYTF
TGTGCCAGCAGTGAACGCCCGACCGCGGCGCATGGCTACACCTTC
>NA|TRBD1|TRBV5-6|TRBJ1-2
CASSLALRRGRFDGYTF
TGTGCCAGCAGCTTGGCCCTGCGCAGGGGGCGATTTGACGGCTACACCTTC
>NA|NA|TRBV24-1|TRBJ1-5
CATSDQDQPQHF
TGTGCCACCAGTGATCAAGATCAGCCCCAGCATTTT
>medium-sized|NA|TRBV19|TRBJ2-3
CATRGWGKTDTQYF
TGTGCCACCCGCGGGTGGGGGAAGACAGATACGCAGTATTTT
>few|TRBD2|TRBV12-3/TRBV12-4|TRBJ2-3
CASSLTGLVTDTQYF
TGTGCCAGCAGTTTAACCGGACTAGTCACAGATACGCAGTATTTT
>few|TRBD2|TRBV5-4|TRBJ2-3
CASSLAGIAGGGDTQYF
TGTGCCAGCAGCTTGGCCGGGATAGCGGGGGGGGGGGATACGCAGTATTTT
>few|TRBD2|TRBV12-3/TRBV12-4|TRBJ2-5
CASSLAGGVQETQYF
TGTGCCAGCAGTTTAGCCGGGGGGGTTCAAGAGACCCAGTACTTC
>NA|NA|TRBV5-4|TRBJ2-5
CASSLAETGKETQYF
TGTGCCAGCAGCTTGGCGGAAACAGGGAAAGAGACCCAGTACTTC
>once|NA|TRBV5-5|TRBJ2-3
CASSLLQDRTDTQYF
TGCGCCAGCAGCTTGTTACAGGACCGCACAGATACGCAGTATTTT
>NA|NA|TRBV5-1|TRBJ2-1
CASSLYNEQFF
TGCGCCAGCAGCCTATACAATGAGCAGTTCTTC
>NA|NA|TRBV6-1|TRBJ2-3
CATAQPSTDTQYF
TGTGCCACAGCTCAGCCATCCACAGATACGCAGTATTTT
>NA|TRBD2|TRBV6-1|TRBJ2-3
CASNTGSGGVQKNTDTQYF
TGTGCCAGCAATACAGGTAGCGGGGGGGTCCAGAAGAACACAGATACGCAGTATTTT
>few|TRBD2|TRBV7-2|TRBJ2-5
CASSFFRGGVGETQYF
TGTGCCAGCAGCTTTTTTCGGGGGGGCGTGGGAGAGACCCAGTACTTC
>NA|NA|TRBV19|TRBJ2-2
CASISGSGGTGELFF
TGTGCCTCGATTTCAGGGTCAGGAGGCACCGGGGAGCTGTTTTTT
>few|NA|TRBV7-9|TRBJ1-2
CASSLAGEAGGYTF
TGTGCCAGCAGCTTAGCGGGGGAGGCTGGAGGCTACACCTTC
>NA|NA|TRBV11-1|TRBJ1-1
CASSTGPWNTEAFF
TGTGCCAGCAGCACCGGGCCTTGGAACACTGAAGCTTTCTTT